The sequence of this T cell receptor beta chain was determined in a study of early T cells in non-severe SARS-CoV-2 infection. CDR3 size: 15 residues. The trim removed 2 bases at V and 6 bases at J, leaving 7 bases unmatched. CDR1 is MNHEY, CDR2 SMNVEV, per germline (reference sequence). Tagging with unique molecular identifiers was applied to individual cDNA molecules. Each CDR3 protein is one row after TCRdb ran MiXCR on the 5' RACE reads. Found here are about 60,000 distinct CDR3 sequences, more than 8.5% of them singletons; the top ten hold 8.5% to 9%. The V and J genes are TRBV27 and TRBJ2-1; TRBD2 agrees at 7 bases. The sequenced sample consisted of whole blood. The sequence was obtained from an adult who was a healthcare worker with PCR-confirmed SARS-CoV-2 infection or an uninfected control (not recorded which). The CDR3 here is CASSLRWEGTNEQFF. Written as DNA, the CDR3 is TGTGCCAGCAGTTTACGGTGGGAGGGGACCAATGAGCAGTTCTTC.